There are a few counts of the clone carrying this T cell receptor beta chain. Its target is unknown. The PCR ran on 60 Vbeta and 13 Jbeta primers. TCRdb's copy holds only in-frame clones and misses some; the assay was immunoSEQ multiplex PCR. The table lists tens of thousands of clones, approximately 81% of them singletons. This specimen belongs to a study of cytomegalovirus exposure and HLA in healthy donors. Study conclusions and caveats: CMV serostatus alone was available as immune exposure information. As a later analysis showed, a missense DCLRE1C variant was linked to trimming of TCR beta V- and J-genes.

The specimen was PBMCs. The sequence came from a woman aged 25 to 39 in good health and CMV-seronegative.

CDR3 DNA: TGTGCCAGCAGCGGTAAGGGACAGGGTACCTACGAGCAGTACTTC. Amino acids: CASSGKGQGTYEQYF. The chain has TRBV5-7 and TRBJ2-7; 9 bases agree with TRBD1. TRBV5-7 is filed as an ORF, its function uncertain. The CDR3 has 15 residues. J was trimmed by 2 bases and V by 4 bases; bases with no gene match: 7.